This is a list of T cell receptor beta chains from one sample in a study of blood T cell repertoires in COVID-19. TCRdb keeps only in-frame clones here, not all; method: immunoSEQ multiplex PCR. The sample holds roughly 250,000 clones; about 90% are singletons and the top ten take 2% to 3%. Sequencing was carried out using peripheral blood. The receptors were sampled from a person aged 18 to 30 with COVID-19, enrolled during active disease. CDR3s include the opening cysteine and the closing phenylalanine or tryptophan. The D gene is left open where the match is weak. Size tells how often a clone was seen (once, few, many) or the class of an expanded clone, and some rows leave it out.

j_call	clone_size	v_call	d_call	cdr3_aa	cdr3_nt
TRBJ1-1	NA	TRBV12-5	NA	CASGFRSGEITEAFF	TGTGCTAGTGGTTTTCGCAGTGGGGAGATCACTGAAGCTTTCTTT
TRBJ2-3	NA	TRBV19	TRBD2	CASSPGLAGVLYF	TGTGCCAGTAGCCCGGGACTAGCGGGAGTCCTGTATTTT
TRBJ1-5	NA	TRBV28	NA	CASNAIQGEGSNQPQHF	TGTGCCAGCAACGCAATACAGGGAGAGGGTAGCAATCAGCCCCAGCATTTT
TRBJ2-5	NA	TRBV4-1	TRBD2	CASSQGVLGLAGETQYF	TGCGCCAGCAGCCAAGGGGTGCTTGGACTAGCAGGAGAGACCCAGTACTTC
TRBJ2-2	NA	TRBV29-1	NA	CSVVGYTGELFF	TGCAGCGTTGTGGGCTACACCGGGGAGCTGTTTTTT
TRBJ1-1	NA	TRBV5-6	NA	CASSFYGSGGAFF	TGTGCCAGCAGCTTCTACGGGAGTGGGGGAGCTTTCTTT
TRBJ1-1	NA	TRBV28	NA	CASSLVAGLYTEAFF	TGTGCCAGCAGTTTAGTGGCAGGGTTGTACACTGAAGCTTTCTTT
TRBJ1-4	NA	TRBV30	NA	CAWSSLGGAEKLFF	TGTGCCTGGAGTTCCCTCGGTGGGGCTGAAAAACTGTTTTTT
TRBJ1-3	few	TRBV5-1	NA	CASRISESSGNTIYF	TGCGCCAGCAGAATCTCCGAGAGCTCTGGAAACACCATATATTTT
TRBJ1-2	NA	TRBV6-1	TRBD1	CASSEDPTFDRDYGYTF	TGTGCCAGCAGTGAGGATCCCACCTTTGACAGGGACTATGGCTACACCTTC
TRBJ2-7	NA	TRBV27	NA	CASRGGTDLYEQYF	TGTGCCAGTAGGGGCGGGACAGATCTCTACGAGCAGTACTTC
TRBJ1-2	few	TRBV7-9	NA	CASSLAMGARGYTF	TGTGCCAGCAGCTTAGCGATGGGGGCAAGGGGCTACACCTTC
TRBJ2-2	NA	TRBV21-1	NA	CASRVWEGPDTGELFF	TGTGCCAGCCGGGTGTGGGAGGGCCCGGACACCGGGGAGCTGTTTTTT
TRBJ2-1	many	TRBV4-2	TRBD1	CASSTTGGFYNEQFF	TGTGCCAGCAGCACGACAGGGGGATTTTACAATGAGCAGTTCTTC
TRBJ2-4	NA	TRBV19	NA	CASSIGRGINIQYF	TGTGCCAGTAGTATAGGTCGGGGGATCAACATTCAGTACTTC